This T cell receptor beta chain was found in a study of shared clonotypes between healthy human individuals. Deep was the level at which the assay was run. It was on ten immunoSEQ deep assay plates that unsorted PBMC DNA was sequenced. Assay used: immunoSEQ multiplex PCR; TCRdb lists only in-frame clones, some missing. The profile shows about 480,000 clones, approximately 79% of them singletons. The junction had 3 bases not matched to a gene; V was cut back by 0 bases and J by 5 bases. The CDR3 extends over 15 amino acids. Looked up from germline, CDR1 is SGHNT and CDR2 is YYREEE (reference sequence). Turning to this clone: Different DNA sequences within this sample yield the same CDR3.

The chain couples TRBV5-4 to TRBJ2-2, with 8 bases that match TRBD2. The sample comprised PBMCs. The TCR comes from a middle-aged woman in good health. Some clones in this sample may be carry-over from other donors' samples. Written as DNA, the CDR3 is TGTGCCAGCAGCTTGGCGGGAGGGCGAACCGGGGAGCTGTTTTTT. Translated, it gives CASSLAGGRTGELFF.